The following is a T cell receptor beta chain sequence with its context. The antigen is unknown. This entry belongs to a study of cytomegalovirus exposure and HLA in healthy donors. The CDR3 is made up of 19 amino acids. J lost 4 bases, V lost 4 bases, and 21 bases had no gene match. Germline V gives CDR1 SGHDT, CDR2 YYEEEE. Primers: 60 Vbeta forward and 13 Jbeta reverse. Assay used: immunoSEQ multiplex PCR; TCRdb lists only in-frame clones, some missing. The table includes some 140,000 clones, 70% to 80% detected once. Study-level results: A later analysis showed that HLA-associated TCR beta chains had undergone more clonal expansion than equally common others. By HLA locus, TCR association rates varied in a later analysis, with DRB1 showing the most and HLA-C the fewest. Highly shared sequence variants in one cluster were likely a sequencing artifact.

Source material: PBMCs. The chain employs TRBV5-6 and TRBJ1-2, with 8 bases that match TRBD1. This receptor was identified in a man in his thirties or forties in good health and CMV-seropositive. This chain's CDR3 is CASSPWTGFALRTIYGYTF. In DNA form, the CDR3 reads TGTGCCAGCAGCCCCTGGACAGGGTTTGCGTTACGGACTATCTATGGCTACACCTTC.